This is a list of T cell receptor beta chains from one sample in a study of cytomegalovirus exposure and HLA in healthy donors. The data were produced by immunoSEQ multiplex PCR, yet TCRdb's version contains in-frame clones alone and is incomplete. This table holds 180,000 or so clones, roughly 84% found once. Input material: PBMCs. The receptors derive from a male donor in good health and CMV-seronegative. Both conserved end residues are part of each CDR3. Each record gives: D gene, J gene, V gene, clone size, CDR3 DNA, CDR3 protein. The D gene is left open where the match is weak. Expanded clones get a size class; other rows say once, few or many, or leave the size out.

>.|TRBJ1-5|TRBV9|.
TGTGCCAGCAGCGAGCGGGGGGGGCAGCCCCAGCATTTT
CASSERGGQPQHF
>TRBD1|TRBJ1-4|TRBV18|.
TGTGCCAGCTCACCGACAGGGGCGGCCGATGAAAAACTGTTTTTT
CASSPTGAADEKLFF
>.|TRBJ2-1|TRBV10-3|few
TGTGCCATCAGTGATCCGGGAGAGGTGAATGAGCAGTTCTTC
CAISDPGEVNEQFF
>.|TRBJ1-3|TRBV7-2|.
TGTGCCAGCAGCGCCTCCCCGGCGGCGACTGGAAACACCATATATTTT
CASSASPAATGNTIYF
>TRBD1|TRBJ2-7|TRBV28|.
TGTGCCAGCAGTTTCCCCCCCCAGGGGGACTACGAGCAGTACTTC
CASSFPPQGDYEQYF
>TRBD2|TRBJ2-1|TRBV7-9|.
TGTGCCAGCAGCTTAGGGCTAGCGGCACACAATGAGCAGTTCTTC
CASSLGLAAHNEQFF
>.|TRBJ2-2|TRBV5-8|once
TGTGCCAGCAGCTTGGGACAAAATACCGGGGAGCTGTTTTTT
CASSLGQNTGELFF
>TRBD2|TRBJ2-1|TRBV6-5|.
TGTGCCAGCAGTTCCCGAGTGGCGGGAGTGAACAATGAGCAGTTCTTC
CASSSRVAGVNNEQFF
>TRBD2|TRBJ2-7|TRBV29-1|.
TGCAGCGTAGCGGGGACTAGCGGGAGGGGAGGTTACGAGCAGTACTTC
CSVAGTSGRGGYEQYF
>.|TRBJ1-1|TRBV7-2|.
TGTGCCAGCAGCTTATTAGCCACTGAAGCTTTCTTT
CASSLLATEAFF
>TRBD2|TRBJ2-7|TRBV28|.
TGTGCCAGCAGCCCCGTTACTAGCGGGAGAAGGTACGAGCAGTACTTC
CASSPVTSGRRYEQYF
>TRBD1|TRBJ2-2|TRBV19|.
TGTGCCAGTCTGGACAGGGCTCTTGCCGGGGAGCTGTTTTTT
CASLDRALAGELFF
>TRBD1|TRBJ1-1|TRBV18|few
TGTGCCAGCTCAGAAGACAGGGTAGAAGCTTTCTTT
CASSEDRVEAFF
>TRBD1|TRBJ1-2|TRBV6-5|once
TGTGCCAGCAGACAGGGGGTCTATGGCTACACCTTC
CASRQGVYGYTF
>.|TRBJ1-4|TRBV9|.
TGTGCCAGCAGCGGCGGGACCGCTAATGAAAAACTGTTTTTT
CASSGGTANEKLFF
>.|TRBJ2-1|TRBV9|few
TGTGCCAGCAGCGATAGCGGAAGCTCCTACAATGAGCAGTTCTTC
CASSDSGSSYNEQFF
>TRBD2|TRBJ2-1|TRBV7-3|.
TGTGCCAGCAGCTTAGGCGGGAGGGCGTATGAGCAGTTCTTC
CASSLGGRAYEQFF
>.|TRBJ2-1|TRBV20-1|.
TGCAGTGCTTCATCTAGAGGCGAGCAGTTCTTC
CSASSRGEQFF
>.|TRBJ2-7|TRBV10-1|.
TGCGCCAGCAGTGACTCGGGTCGGGGCTCCTACGAGCAGTACTTC
CASSDSGRGSYEQYF
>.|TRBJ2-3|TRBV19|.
TGTGCCAGTACAGGGAGCACAGATACGCAGTATTTT
CASTGSTDTQYF
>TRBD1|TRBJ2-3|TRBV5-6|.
TGTGCCAGCAGCTTGCGGGACAGGCCCCCAAGGCTCACAGATACGCAGTATTTT
CASSLRDRPPRLTDTQYF
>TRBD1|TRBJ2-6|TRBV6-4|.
TGTGCCAGCAGGAAGACACAGGGGGCCGGGGCCAACGTCCTGACTTTC
CASRKTQGAGANVLTF
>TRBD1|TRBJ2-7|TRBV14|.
TGTGCCAGCAGCCGCGGAGACCCCAGGACAGGGCAAGAGCAGTACTTC
CASSRGDPRTGQEQYF
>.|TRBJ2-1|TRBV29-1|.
TGCAGCGTGATAAATATCCGGGACAATGAGCAGTTCTTC
CSVINIRDNEQFF
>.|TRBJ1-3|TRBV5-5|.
TGTGCCAGCCGCAGAGACTTTGTTACTGGAAACACCATATATTTT
CASRRDFVTGNTIYF
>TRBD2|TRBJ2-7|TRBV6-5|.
TGTGCCAGCAGCCAGACTAGCGGGAGTCCCTACGAGCAGTACTTC
CASSQTSGSPYEQYF
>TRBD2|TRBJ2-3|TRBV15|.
TGTGCCACCAGCCCGGGAGGAACGGGGAGCACAGATACGCAGTATTTT
CATSPGGTGSTDTQYF
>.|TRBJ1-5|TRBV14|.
TGTGCCAGCAGCCAAGATCCCGCGTCCCCCCAGCATTTT
CASSQDPASPQHF
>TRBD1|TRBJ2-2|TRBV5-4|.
TGTGCCAGCAACCTTGGGGCAGGGGGTACCGGGGAGCTGTTTTTT
CASNLGAGGTGELFF
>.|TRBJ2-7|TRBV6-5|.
TGTGCCAGCAGTTACTCGAACCAGGCCCCCTACGAGCAGTACTTC
CASSYSNQAPYEQYF
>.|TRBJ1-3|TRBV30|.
TGTGCTTTAGATCGGGGTCATGGAAACACCATATATTTT
CALDRGHGNTIYF
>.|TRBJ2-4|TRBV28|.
TGTGCCAGCAGTCTAACCTTAGCCAAAAACATTCAGTACTTC
CASSLTLAKNIQYF
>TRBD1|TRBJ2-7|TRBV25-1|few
TGTGCCAGCAGTGAGGGGACAGGGATCTCCTACGAGCAGTACTTC
CASSEGTGISYEQYF
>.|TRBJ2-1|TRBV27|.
TGTGCCAGCAGTTACCCACAGGGTAATGAGCAGTTCTTC
CASSYPQGNEQFF